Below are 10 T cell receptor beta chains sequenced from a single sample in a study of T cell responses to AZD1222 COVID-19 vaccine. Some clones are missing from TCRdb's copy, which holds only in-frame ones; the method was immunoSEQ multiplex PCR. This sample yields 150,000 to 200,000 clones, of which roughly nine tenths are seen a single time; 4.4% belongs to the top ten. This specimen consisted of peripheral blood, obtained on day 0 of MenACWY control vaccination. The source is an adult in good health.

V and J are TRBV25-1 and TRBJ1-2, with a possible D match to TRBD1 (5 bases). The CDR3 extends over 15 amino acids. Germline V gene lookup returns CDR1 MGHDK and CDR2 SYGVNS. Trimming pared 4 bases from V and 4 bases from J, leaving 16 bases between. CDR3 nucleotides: TGTGCCAGCAGTGGACCGGGACCCCTCCTCTATGGCTACACCTTC. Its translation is CASSGPGPLLYGYTF.

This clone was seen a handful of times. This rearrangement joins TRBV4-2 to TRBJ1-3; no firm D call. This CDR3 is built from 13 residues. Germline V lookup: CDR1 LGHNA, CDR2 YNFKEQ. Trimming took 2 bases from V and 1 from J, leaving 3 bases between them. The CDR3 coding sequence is TGTGCCAGCAGCCAACGGTCTGGAAACACCATATATTTT. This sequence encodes CASSQRSGNTIYF.

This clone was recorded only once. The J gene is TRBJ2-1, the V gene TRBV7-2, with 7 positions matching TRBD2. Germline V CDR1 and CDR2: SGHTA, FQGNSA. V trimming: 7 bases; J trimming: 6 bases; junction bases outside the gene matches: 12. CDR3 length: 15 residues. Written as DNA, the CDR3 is TGTGCCAGCACCACACGTCGCGGGAGTATCAATGAGCAGTTCTTC. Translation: CASTTRRGSINEQFF.

Here the CDR3 DNA reads TGTGCCAGTAGTATAGTTAGTAGCGGGAACACCGGGGAGCTGTTTTTT. Its translation: CASSIVSSGNTGELFF. The gene calls are TRBV19 and TRBJ2-2, with D perhaps matching TRBD2 (6 bases). Trimming took 1 base from V and 1 from J, leaving 10 bases between them. Per the germline V gene, CDR1 is LNHDA and CDR2 is SQIVND (reference sequence). This CDR3 region has 16 residues.

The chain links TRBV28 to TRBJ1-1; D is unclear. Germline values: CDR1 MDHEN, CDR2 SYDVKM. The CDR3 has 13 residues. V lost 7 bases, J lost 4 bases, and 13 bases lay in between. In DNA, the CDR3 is TGTGCCAGCATACCCCCGGGTCGCACTGAAGCTTTCTTT. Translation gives CASIPPGRTEAFF.

The CDR3 sequence is CASSHLGGQGGGYGYTF. CDR3 bases: TGCGCCAGCAGCCACCTCGGAGGACAGGGGGGAGGGTATGGCTACACCTTC. The gene calls are TRBV4-3 and TRBJ1-2; 10 bases map to TRBD1. The CDR3 consists of 17 residues. Germline CDR1 LGHNA, CDR2 YSLEER. The ends lost 3 bases at V and 5 bases at J; junction bases unmatched: 12.

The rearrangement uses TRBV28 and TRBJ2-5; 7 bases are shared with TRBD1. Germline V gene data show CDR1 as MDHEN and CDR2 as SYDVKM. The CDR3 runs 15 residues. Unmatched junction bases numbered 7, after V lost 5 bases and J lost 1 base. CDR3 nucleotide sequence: TGTGCCAGCAGTCCGAACACAGGGGCCCAAGAGACCCAGTACTTC. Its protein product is CASSPNTGAQETQYF.

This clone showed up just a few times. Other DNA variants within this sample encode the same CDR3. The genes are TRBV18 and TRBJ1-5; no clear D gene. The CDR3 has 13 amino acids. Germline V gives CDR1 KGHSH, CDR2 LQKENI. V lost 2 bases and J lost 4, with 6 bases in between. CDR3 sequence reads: CASSPSENQPQHF. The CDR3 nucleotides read TGTGCCAGCTCACCATCAGAAAATCAGCCCCAGCATTTT. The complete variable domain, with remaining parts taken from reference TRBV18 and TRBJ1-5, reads NAGVMQNPRHLVRRRGQEARLRCSPMKGHSHVYWYRQLPEEGLKFMVYLQKENIIDESGMPKERFSAEFPKEGPSILRIQQVVRGDSAAYFCASSPSENQPQHFGDGTRLSIL.

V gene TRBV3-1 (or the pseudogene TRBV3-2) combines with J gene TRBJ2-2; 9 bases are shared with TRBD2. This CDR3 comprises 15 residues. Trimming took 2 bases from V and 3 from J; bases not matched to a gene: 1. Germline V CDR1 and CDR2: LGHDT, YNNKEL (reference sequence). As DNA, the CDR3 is TGTGCCAGCAGCCAATTAGCGGGGGACACCGGGGAGCTGTTTTTT. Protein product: CASSQLAGDTGELFF.

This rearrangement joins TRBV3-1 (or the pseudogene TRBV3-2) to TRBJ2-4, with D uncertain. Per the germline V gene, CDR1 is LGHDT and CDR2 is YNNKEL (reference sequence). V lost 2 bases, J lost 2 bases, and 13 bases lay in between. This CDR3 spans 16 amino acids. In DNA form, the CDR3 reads TGTGCCAGCAGCCAAATAGGATCCTCTTCCAAAAACATTCAGTACTTC. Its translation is CASSQIGSSSKNIQYF.